This T cell receptor beta chain was obtained from a study of CD8+ T cells in alopecia areata. Study-wide context: Treatment of the treated patients consisted of oral tofacitinib, 5 to 10 mg twice daily.

Treatment denoted: oral pan-JAK inhibitor, 5-10 mg twice daily. cDNA serving as the sequencing template came from extracted, reverse transcribed RNA. Some clones are missing from TCRdb's copy, which holds only in-frame ones; the method was immunoSEQ multiplex PCR. The table has tens of thousands of clones, just over 65% seen once. This TCR came from a human donor with alopecia areata. The specimen comprised CD8+ T cells sorted from blood, sampled at week 4, from a patient treated with tofacitinib.

CDR3 bases: TGCGCCAGCAGCCGGACAGGCGCCAGCACTGAAGCTTTCTTT. It is translated as CASSRTGASTEAFF. The gene calls are TRBV5-1 and TRBJ1-1, with TRBD1 matching 7 bases. Germline loops: CDR1 SGHRS, CDR2 YFSETQ. The ends lost 4 bases at V and 4 bases at J; junction bases unmatched: 7. CDR3 length: 14 residues.